A selection of T cell receptor beta chains follows, all from one sample in a study of control samples from healthy donors and cancer patients. Some clones are missing from TCRdb's copy, which holds only in-frame ones; the method was immunoSEQ multiplex PCR. The sample carries 150,000 to 180,000 clones, around 96% recorded once. Material: blood. The source is a man in his forties or fifties in good health. Both conserved end residues are part of each CDR3. The D gene is left open where the match is weak.

>TRBV11-2|TRBD1|TRBJ2-2
TGTGCCAGCAGCTCCGAACCGGGACAGGGGGCGGTCGGGGAGCTGTTTTTT
CASSSEPGQGAVGELFF
>TRBV4-1|-|TRBJ1-2
TGCGCCAGCAGGGGGTTGGGGGGCTATGGCTACACCTTC
CASRGLGGYGYTF
>TRBV4-3|-|TRBJ1-5
TGCGCCAGCAGCCAAGAATTGGCAGATAATCAGCCCCAGCATTTT
CASSQELADNQPQHF
>TRBV7-2|-|TRBJ1-3
TGTGCCAGCAGCTCCAATCTAGGGGGGCGCACCATATATTTT
CASSSNLGGRTIYF
>TRBV9|-|TRBJ2-3
TGTGCCAGCAGCGTAGGCACAGGGGAGGGCACAGATACGCAGTATTTT
CASSVGTGEGTDTQYF
>TRBV6-5|-|TRBJ2-3
TGTGCCAGCAGTTACCCTCCCGGAACAGATACGCAGTATTTT
CASSYPPGTDTQYF
>TRBV4-3|-|TRBJ1-3
TGCGCCAGCAGCCAAGACAAGGCCTCTGGAAACACCATATATTTT
CASSQDKASGNTIYF
>TRBV19|-|TRBJ2-2
TGTGCCAGTAGCCAAGGATCTCCCGGGGAGCTGTTTTTT
CASSQGSPGELFF
>TRBV30|TRBD1|TRBJ1-5
TGTGCCTGGACCCGACAGGGGGGCAATCAGCCCCAGCATTTT
CAWTRQGGNQPQHF
>TRBV5-1|-|TRBJ1-2
TGCGCCAGCAGCCCGGGCGGGGCAGGATCTGGCTACACCTTC
CASSPGGAGSGYTF
>TRBV19|TRBD1|TRBJ1-2
TGTGCCAGTGACCCCGGGACAGGCCGTTTAGGCTACACCTTC
CASDPGTGRLGYTF
>TRBV5-1|-|TRBJ2-3
TGCGCCAGCAGCTTAGGGACTCATTTGGGCACAGATACGCAGTATTTT
CASSLGTHLGTDTQYF
>TRBV7-2|TRBD2|TRBJ2-3
TGTGCCAGCTCTATTAGAGCGGGGGGGCTCGATACGCAGTATTTT
CASSIRAGGLDTQYF
>TRBV9|TRBD1|TRBJ1-1
TGTGCCAGCAGCGTAGACGAGACAGGGGTCGACACTGAAGCTTTCTTT
CASSVDETGVDTEAFF